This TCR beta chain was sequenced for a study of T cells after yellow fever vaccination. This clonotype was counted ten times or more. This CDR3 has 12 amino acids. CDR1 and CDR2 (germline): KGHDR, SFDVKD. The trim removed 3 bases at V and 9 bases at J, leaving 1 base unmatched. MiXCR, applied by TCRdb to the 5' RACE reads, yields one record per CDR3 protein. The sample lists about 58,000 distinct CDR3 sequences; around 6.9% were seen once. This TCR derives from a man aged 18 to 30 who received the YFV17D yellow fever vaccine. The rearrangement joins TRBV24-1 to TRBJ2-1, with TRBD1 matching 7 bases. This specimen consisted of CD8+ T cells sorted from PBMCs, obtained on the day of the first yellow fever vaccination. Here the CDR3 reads CATSDHRGEQFF. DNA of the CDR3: TGTGCCACCAGTGATCACAGGGGTGAGCAGTTCTTC.